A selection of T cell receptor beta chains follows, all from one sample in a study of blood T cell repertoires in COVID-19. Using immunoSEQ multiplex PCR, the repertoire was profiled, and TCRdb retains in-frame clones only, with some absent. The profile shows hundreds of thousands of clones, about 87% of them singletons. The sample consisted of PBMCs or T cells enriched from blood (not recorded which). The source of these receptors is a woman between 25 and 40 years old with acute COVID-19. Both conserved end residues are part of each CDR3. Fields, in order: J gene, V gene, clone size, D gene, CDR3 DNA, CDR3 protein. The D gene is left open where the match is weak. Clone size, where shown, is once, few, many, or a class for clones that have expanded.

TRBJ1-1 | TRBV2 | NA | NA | TGTGCCGGCGCGGTGGATCTTAACACTGAAGCTTTCTTT | CAGAVDLNTEAFF
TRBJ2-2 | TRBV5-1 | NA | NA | TGCGCCAGCAGCTTGGCCGTCGTCGGACTAATGCCAACCGGGGAGCTGTTTTTT | CASSLAVVGLMPTGELFF
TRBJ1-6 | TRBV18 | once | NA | TGTGCCAGCTCAGGGGGGTTGGAATCACCCCTCCACTTT | CASSGGLESPLHF
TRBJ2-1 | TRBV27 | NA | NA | TGTGCCAGCAGTTCCCTCCCGGGGTACTACAATGAGCAGTTCTTC | CASSSLPGYYNEQFF
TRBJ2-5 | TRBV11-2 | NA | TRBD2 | TGTGCCAGCAGCTACGGGACTATCCAAGAGACCCAGTACTTC | CASSYGTIQETQYF
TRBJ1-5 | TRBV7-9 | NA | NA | TGTGCCAGTTGGGGGGATCAGCCCCAGCATTTT | CASWGDQPQHF
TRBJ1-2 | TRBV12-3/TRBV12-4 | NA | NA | TGTGCCAGCACCTTCGACACCCTATATGGCTACACCTTC | CASTFDTLYGYTF
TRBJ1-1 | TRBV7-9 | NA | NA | TGTGCCAGCAGTCCCAACGGGGGGGCTGAAGCTTTCTTT | CASSPNGGAEAFF
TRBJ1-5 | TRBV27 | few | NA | TGTGCCAGCAGTTCCCGGGGAGGTCAGCCCCAGCATTTT | CASSSRGGQPQHF
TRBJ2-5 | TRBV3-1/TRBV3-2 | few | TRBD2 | TGTGCCAGCAGCCAGGCTAGCGGGGGGGCCTCGAAGACCCAGTACTTC | CASSQASGGASKTQYF
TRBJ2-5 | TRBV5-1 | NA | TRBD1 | TGCGCCAGCACTTCTCCGGGACAGGGAAGGGAGACCCAGTACTTC | CASTSPGQGRETQYF
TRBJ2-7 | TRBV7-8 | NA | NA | TGTGCCAGCAGCTTAGAATCAGGGGCGCCGGGATACGAGCAGTACTTC | CASSLESGAPGYEQYF
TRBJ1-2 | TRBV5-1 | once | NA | TGCGCCAGCAGCTTGGCTCCTATCAACTATGGCTACACCTTC | CASSLAPINYGYTF
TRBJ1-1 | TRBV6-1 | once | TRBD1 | TGTGCCAGCAGTGAAGGGTCGGGACAGGATACTGAAGCTTTCTTT | CASSEGSGQDTEAFF
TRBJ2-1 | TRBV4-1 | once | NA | TGCGCCAGCAGCCTGGCTGGAGGGGGGGCCGACAATGAGCAGTTCTTC | CASSLAGGGADNEQFF
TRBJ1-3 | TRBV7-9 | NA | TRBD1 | TGTGCCAGCAGCTTAGTGACAGGGTTCGCTGGAAACACCATATATTTT | CASSLVTGFAGNTIYF
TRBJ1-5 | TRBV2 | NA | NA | TGTGCCAGCAGCTCCGAGGGGGGCAATCAGCCCCAGCATTTT | CASSSEGGNQPQHF
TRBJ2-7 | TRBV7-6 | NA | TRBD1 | TGTGCCAGCAGCTTAGGGGGGACAGGGGAGGTTCACGAGCAGTACTTC | CASSLGGTGEVHEQYF
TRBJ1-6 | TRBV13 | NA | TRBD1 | TGTGCCAGCAGCTGGACAGGAACGGGTTCACCCCTCCACTTT | CASSWTGTGSPLHF
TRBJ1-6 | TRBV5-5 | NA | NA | TGTGCCAGCAGCTTGGGACAGAGGAGCTCCTATAATTCACCCCTCCACTTT | CASSLGQRSSYNSPLHF
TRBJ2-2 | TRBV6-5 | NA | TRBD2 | TGTGCCAGCAGTTACTCGGGGGGGACCGGGGAGCTGTTTTTT | CASSYSGGTGELFF
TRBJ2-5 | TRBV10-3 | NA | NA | TGTGCCATCAGTGAGACTAGAAGGGAGACCCAGTACTTC | CAISETRRETQYF
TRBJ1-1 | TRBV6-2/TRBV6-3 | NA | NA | TGTGCCAGCAGTTACTCGCGAGATGATATGAACACTGAAGCTTTCTTT | CASSYSRDDMNTEAFF
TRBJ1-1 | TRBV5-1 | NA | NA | TGCGCCAGCAGCTCCCAGGGGTACGAGGAAGCTTTCTTT | CASSSQGYEEAFF
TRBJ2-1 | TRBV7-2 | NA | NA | TGTGCCAGCAGCTTAAATCTAGACAATGAGCAGTTCTTC | CASSLNLDNEQFF
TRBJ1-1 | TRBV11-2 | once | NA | TGTGCCAGCAGCTTAGCCAGGCTTAACACTGAAGCTTTCTTT | CASSLARLNTEAFF
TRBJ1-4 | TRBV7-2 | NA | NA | TGTGCCAGCAGCTTAGAGCAGGGTAGCGAAAAACTGTTTTTT | CASSLEQGSEKLFF
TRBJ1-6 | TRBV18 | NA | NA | TGTGCCAGCTCACCCCCGTCGACAGATAATTCACCCCTCCACTTT | CASSPPSTDNSPLHF
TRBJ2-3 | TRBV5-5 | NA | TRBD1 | TGTGCCAGCAGCTGGGCCGGGACAGGGTCAGATACGCAGTATTTT | CASSWAGTGSDTQYF
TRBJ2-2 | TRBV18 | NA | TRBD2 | TGTGCCAGCTCACCCCAGAGCGGGGGGAGGACCGGGGAGCTGTTTTTT | CASSPQSGGRTGELFF
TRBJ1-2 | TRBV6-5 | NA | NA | TGTGCCAGCAGTCCGGGACTACGGATTGGTGGCTACACCTTC | CASSPGLRIGGYTF
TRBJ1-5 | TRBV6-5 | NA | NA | TGTGCCAGCAGCCTCAGCGAGGAAAGCAATCAGCCCCAGCATTTT | CASSLSEESNQPQHF
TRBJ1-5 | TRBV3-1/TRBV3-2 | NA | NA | TGTGCCAGCAGCCTAAGCAATCAGCCCCAGCATTTT | CASSLSNQPQHF
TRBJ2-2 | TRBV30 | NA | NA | TGTGCCTGGAGTAAGTTCGGCACCGGGGAGCTGTTTTTT | CAWSKFGTGELFF
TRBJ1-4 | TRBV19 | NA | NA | TGTGCCAGTACCGCAATCAGGGAAACTAATGAAAAACTGTTTTTT | CASTAIRETNEKLFF
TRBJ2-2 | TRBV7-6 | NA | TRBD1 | TGTGCCAGCAGCTTAGCGCCGATGACCGACAGGGGGCGCACCGGGGAGCTGTTTTTT | CASSLAPMTDRGRTGELFF
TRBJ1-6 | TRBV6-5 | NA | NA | TGTGCCAGCAGTTACGGGGGGGCTAGTTCACCCCTCCACTTT | CASSYGGASSPLHF
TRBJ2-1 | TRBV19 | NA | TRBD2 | TGTGCCAGTAGTTTTAGGACTAGCGGGGGTTCCAATGAGCAGTTCTTC | CASSFRTSGGSNEQFF
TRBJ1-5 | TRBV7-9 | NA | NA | TGTGCCAGCAGCTCCGGGGGGGGTTGGAGCAATCAGCCCCAGCATTTT | CASSSGGGWSNQPQHF